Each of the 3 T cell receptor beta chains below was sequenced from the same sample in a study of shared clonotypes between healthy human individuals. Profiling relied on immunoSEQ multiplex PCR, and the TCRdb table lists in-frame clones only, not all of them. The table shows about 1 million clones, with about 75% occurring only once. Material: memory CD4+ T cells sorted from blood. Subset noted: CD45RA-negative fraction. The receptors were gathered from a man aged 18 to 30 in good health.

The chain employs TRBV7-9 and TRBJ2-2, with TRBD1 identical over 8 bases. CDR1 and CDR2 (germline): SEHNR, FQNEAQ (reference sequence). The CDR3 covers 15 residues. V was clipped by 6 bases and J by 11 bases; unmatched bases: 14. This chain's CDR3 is CASRSGTGLFGELFF. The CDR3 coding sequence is TGTGCCAGCAGATCCGGGACAGGCTTGTTCGGCGAGCTGTTTTTT.

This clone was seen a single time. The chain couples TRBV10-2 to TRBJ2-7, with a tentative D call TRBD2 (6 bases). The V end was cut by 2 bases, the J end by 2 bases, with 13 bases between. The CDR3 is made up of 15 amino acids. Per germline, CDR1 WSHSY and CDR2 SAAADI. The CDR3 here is CASSERGGKAYEQYF. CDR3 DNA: TGCGCCAGCAGTGAGAGGGGCGGGAAAGCCTACGAGCAGTACTTC.

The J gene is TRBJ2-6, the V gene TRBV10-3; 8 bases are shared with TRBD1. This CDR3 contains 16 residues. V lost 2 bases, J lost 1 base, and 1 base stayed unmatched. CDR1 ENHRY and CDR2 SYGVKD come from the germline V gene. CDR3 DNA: TGTGCCATCAGTGAGGGACAGGGATCTGGGGCCAACGTCCTGACTTTC. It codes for CAISEGQGSGANVLTF.